These 3 T cell receptor beta chains originate from one sample sequenced in a study of cytomegalovirus exposure and HLA in healthy donors. Researchers ran the PCR with 60 Vbeta and 13 Jbeta primers. Sequencing used immunoSEQ multiplex PCR; TCRdb keeps in-frame clones, though not all of them. The sample lists around 140,000 clones; less than 85% were seen once. The sequencing sample was made of PBMCs. These receptors were taken from a man between 35 and 55 years old in good health and CMV-seronegative.

As regards this clone: This sample includes further DNA sequences coding for the same CDR3. The chain uses TRBV29-1 and TRBJ2-1; a possible D gene is TRBD1 (5 bases). This CDR3 contains 12 residues. CDR1 and CDR2 (germline): SQVTM, ANQGSEA. Between the trimmed V and J ends, which lost 8 bases and 13 bases, there was a span of 21 bases. DNA for the CDR3: TGCAGCCAAGGGGCGACTCCCCGGGTACAGTTCTTC. Residues: CSQGATPRVQFF.

In this sample, this clone turned up a few times. V is TRBV30 and J is TRBJ2-1, with D possibly matching TRBD1 (5 bases). The CDR3 runs to 14 residues. The germline CDR1 and CDR2 sequences are GTSNPN and SVGIG (reference sequence). V lost 5 bases and J 4 bases, leaving 15 bases between the germline ends. Here the CDR3 reads CAWSPGYNYNEQFF. DNA of the CDR3: TGTGCCTGGTCACCAGGGTACAATTACAATGAGCAGTTCTTC.

The chain carries TRBV4-1 and TRBJ2-2; 7 bases align to TRBD1. The CDR3 is 15 amino acids. With 4 bases clipped from V and 4 bases from J, the junction kept 6 bases outside the gene matches. Germline V CDR1 and CDR2: MGHRA, YSYEKL. DNA for the CDR3: TGCGCCAGCAGCCGGACGGGACAGTCCACCGGGGAGCTGTTTTTT. Protein: CASSRTGQSTGELFF.